This TCR beta chain was identified in a study of blood T cell repertoires in COVID-19. Study-level background: The study drew acute and convalescent COVID-19 samples from the United States, Italy and Spain.

Under the authors' procedure: Nucleated cell counts were estimated from reference gene primer amplification. The assay was immunoSEQ multiplex PCR, and TCRdb's table has in-frame clones only and misses some. The V and J calls and clone size come from that table; D and trimming were worked out from the DNA. The sample lists 150,000 or so clones; roughly nine tenths were seen once. The CDR3 sequence is 15 residues long. Per the germline V gene, CDR1 is MDHEN and CDR2 is SYDVKM. The V segment lost 4 bases and the J segment 3 bases; nucleotides outside the gene matches: 4. The sequencing input was peripheral blood. This sequence was found in a man over 45 with acute or convalescent COVID-19. The rearrangement links TRBV28 to TRBJ1-4, with TRBD1 matching over 8 bases. CDR3 protein: CASSSRGRANEKLFF. The CDR3 nucleotides read TGTGCCAGCAGTTCCAGGGGGCGCGCTAATGAAAAACTGTTTTTT.